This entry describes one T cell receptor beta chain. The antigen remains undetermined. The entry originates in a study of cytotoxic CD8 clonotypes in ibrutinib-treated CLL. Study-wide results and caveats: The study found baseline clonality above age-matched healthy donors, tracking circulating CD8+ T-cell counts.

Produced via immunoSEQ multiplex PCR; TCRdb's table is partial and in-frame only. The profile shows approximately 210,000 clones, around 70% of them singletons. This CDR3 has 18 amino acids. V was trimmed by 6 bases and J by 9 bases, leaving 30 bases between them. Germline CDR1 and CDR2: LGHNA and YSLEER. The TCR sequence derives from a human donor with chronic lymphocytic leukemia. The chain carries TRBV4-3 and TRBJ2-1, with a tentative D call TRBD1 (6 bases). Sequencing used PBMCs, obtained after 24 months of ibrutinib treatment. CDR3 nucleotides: TGCGCCAGCAGGACCCAGAGGTGGGCGGTCCCTCCCAGGGGTGAGCAGTTCTTC. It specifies CASRTQRWAVPPRGEQFF.